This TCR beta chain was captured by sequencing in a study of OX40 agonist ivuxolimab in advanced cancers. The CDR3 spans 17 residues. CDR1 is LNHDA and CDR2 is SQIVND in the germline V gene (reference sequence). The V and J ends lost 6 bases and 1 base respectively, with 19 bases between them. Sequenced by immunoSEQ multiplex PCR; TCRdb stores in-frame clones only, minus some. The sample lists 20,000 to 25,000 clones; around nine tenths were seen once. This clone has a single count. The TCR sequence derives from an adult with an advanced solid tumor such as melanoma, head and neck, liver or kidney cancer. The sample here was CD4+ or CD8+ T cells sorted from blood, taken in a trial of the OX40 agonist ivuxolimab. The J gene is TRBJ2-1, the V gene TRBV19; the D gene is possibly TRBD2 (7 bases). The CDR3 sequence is CASSRLVGGASYNEQFF. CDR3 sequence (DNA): TGTGCCAGTAGCCGACTAGTGGGGGGGGCATCCTACAATGAGCAGTTCTTC.